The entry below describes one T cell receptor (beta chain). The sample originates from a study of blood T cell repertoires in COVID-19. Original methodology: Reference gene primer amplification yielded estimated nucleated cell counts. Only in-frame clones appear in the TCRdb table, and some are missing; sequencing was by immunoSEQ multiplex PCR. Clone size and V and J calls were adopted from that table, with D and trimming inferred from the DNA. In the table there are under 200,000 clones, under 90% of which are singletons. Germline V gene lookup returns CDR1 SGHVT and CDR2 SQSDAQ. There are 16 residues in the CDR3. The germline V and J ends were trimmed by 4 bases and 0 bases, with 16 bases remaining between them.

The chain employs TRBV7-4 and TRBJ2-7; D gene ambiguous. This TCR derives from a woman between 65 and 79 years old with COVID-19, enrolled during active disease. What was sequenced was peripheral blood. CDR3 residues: CASSSPRPRSSYEQYF. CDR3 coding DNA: TGTGCCAGCAGCTCACCTCGACCCCGGAGCTCCTACGAGCAGTACTTC.